Following are 26 T cell receptor beta chains from one sample sequenced in a study of metastatic and nonmetastatic thyroid tumors. Nobody among the patients had been given any treatment before thyroid surgery. TCRdb re-called the PCR reads via MiXCR. The sample carries under 95,000 clones, roughly 13% recorded once. Sequenced material: blood. These receptors came from a female donor with papillary thyroid cancer or a benign thyroid nodule (not recorded which). Some clones in this sample may be carry-over from other donors' samples.

The sample holds many counts of this clone. The CDR3 here is CASSQDITEPYNEQFF. The CDR3 DNA is TGCGCCAGCAGCCAAGATATAACTGAGCCCTACAATGAGCAGTTCTTC. The chain has TRBV4-3 and TRBJ2-1; D gene unclear. The CDR3 totals 16 residues. V was shortened by 0 bases and J by 2 bases, with 11 bases between the two germline ends. Germline V CDR1 and CDR2: LGHNA, YSLEER.

In regard to this clone: One base away lies a much larger clone, so this may be a sequencing read error. This chain connects TRBV9 to TRBJ1-4; 9 nucleotides agree with TRBD1. The germline CDR1 and CDR2 sequences are SGDLS and YYNGEE. The CDR3 spans 16 residues. CDR3 nucleotides: TGTGCCAGCAGCGGGGGACAGGGCGTGAATAATGAAAAACTGCTTTTT. Its protein is CASSGGQGVNNEKLLF.

This clone showed up many times. One end of the junction varies from germline; a read error may be responsible. The chain uses TRBV11-3 and TRBJ2-3; 9 bases are shared with TRBD2. The CDR3 is 14 residues long. CDR1 is SGHNT, CDR2 YENEEA, per germline. CDR3 coding DNA: TGTGCCAGCAGCGGCGGGGGGGTCACAGATACGCGGTATTTT. It specifies CASSGGGVTDTRYF.

Details on this clone: The junction differs from germline at one of its ends, possibly a read error. V and J are TRBV20-1 and TRBJ2-1; TRBD2 agrees at 16 bases. The CDR3 spans 17 residues. Germline V gives CDR1 DFQATT, CDR2 SNEGSKA (reference sequence). Here the CDR3 DNA reads TGCAGGGGGACTAGCGGGAGGGCCCTCTACTCCTACAATGAGCAGTCCTTC. Translating gives CRGTSGRALYSYNEQSF.

The table lists this clone with many counts. The J gene is TRBJ2-3, the V gene TRBV4-1; D uncertain. Trimming stripped 1 base from V and 1 base from J, with 15 bases between. In germline, CDR1 is MGHRA, CDR2 YSYEKL. The CDR3 has 17 residues. The CDR3 region has the DNA TGCGCCAGCAGCCAAGGCGTCGAAGGAACGGGCACAGATACGCAGTATTTT. It yields the protein CASSQGVEGTGTDTQYF.

The chain joins TRBV6-5 to TRBJ1-5; D not certain. Trimming left V 4 bases short and J 3 bases short, with 10 bases between. Germline V CDR1 and CDR2: MNHEY, SVGAGI. This CDR3 is 14 amino acids long. CDR3 bases: TGTGCCAGCAGTTGTCCAAGGGACAATCAGCCCCAGCATTTT. Its translation: CASSCPRDNQPQHF.

A note on this clone: Since the CDR3 does not end with the conserved phenylalanine or tryptophan, this likely comes from a read error. V is TRBV2 and J is TRBJ1-5; 7 nucleotides line up with TRBD1. The CDR3 loop spans 14 amino acids. Germline CDR1 SNHLY, CDR2 FYNNEI. Here the CDR3 reads CASTSDRSNQPQHL. DNA of the CDR3: TGCGCCAGCACTTCGGACAGGAGCAATCAGCCCCAGCATCTT.

This clone showed up many times. J is TRBJ1-6 and V is TRBV6-1, with 7 bases aligning to TRBD1. Trimming removed 6 bases from V and 11 bases from J; junction bases left unmatched: 4. Germline loops: CDR1 MNHNS, CDR2 SASEGT. The CDR3 consists of 12 residues. The CDR3 region has the DNA TGTGCCAGCAGACAGGGGTCTACACCCCTCCACTTT. Amino acids: CASRQGSTPLHF.

This clone has ten or more counts. This chain connects TRBV30 to TRBJ2-1; TRBD2 matches 7 bases. From germline, CDR1 is GTSNPN and CDR2 SVGIG (reference sequence). There are 13 residues in the CDR3. The trim removed 7 bases at V and 2 bases at J, leaving 5 bases unmatched. The CDR3 sequence: CAYREGTYNEQFF. The CDR3 nucleotides are TGTGCCTATAGGGAGGGAACCTACAATGAGCAGTTCTTC.

J is TRBJ2-3 and V is TRBV7-2, with a tentative D call TRBD1 (6 bases). The DNA end is a closer match to TRBJ1-5, so the J assignment may be wrong. The CDR3 loop spans 19 amino acids. The germline CDR1 and CDR2 sequences are SGHTA and FQGNSA. Here the CDR3 DNA reads TGTGCCAGCAGCTTACTTCGCCCTGCACTAGCGGGAGGGGGGGATACGCAGCATTTT. Translation gives CASSLLRPALAGGGDTQHF.

This clone was counted many times. J is TRBJ2-7 and V is TRBV30; no firm D call. Per the germline V gene, CDR1 is GTSNPN and CDR2 is SVGIG (reference sequence). The CDR3 extends over 15 amino acids. Trimming removed 3 bases at V and 7 bases at J, with 22 bases between. CDR3 in DNA: TGTGCCTGGAGCGTCATCGGTCCCAGTGTAGGGGAGCAGTACTTC. Protein: CAWSVIGPSVGEQYF.

In its sample, this clone was seen many times. The gene calls are TRBV2 and TRBJ1-3; 8 bases map to TRBD1. The CDR3 runs 15 residues. Germline trimming cut 1 base from V and 4 bases from J; bases unmatched to any gene: 3. CDR1 and CDR2 (germline): SNHLY, FYNNEI. This CDR3 reads CASSEEGTGGNTIYF. The DNA for the CDR3 is TGTGCCAGCAGTGAAGAGGGGACAGGAGGAAACACCATATATTTT.

This clone showed up many times. The chain carries TRBV12-3 or TRBV12-4 and TRBJ1-6, with a weak D call TRBD1 (6 bases). V lost 5 bases and J lost 9, with 14 bases in between. This CDR3 spans 14 amino acids. The CDR3 sequence is CASSQQGIGSPLHF. For the CDR3, the DNA is TGTGCCAGCAGTCAACAGGGTATTGGTTCACCCCTCCACTTT.

This clone was counted ten times or more. The chain employs TRBV27 and TRBJ2-3, with a possible D match to TRBD1 (5 bases). The CDR3 sequence is 16 residues long. Trimming shortened V by 4 bases and J by 6 bases, and 20 bases separated the two germline ends. Germline V gene sequence: CDR1 MNHEY, CDR2 SMNVEV (reference sequence). The CDR3 DNA reads TGTGCCAGCAGTTCCAGAAAACTTACAGGCCCGGATACGCAGTATTTT. The encoded protein is CASSSRKLTGPDTQYF.

This clone was detected ten times or more. The chain couples TRBV24-1 to TRBJ2-5, with D maybe TRBD1 (5 bases). CDR3 length equals 12 residues. The germline V gene encodes CDR1 KGHDR and CDR2 SFDVKD. V was clipped by 5 bases and J by 5 bases, with 8 bases between them. CDR3: CATSGRAETQYF. As DNA, the CDR3 is TGTGCCACCAGTGGCAGGGCGGAGACCCAGTACTTC.

This clone was detected many times. The CDR3 nucleotides read TGTGCCAGCAGTGAGGGACTACAAGAGACCCAGTACTTC. Its protein product is CASSEGLQETQYF. V usage is TRBV12-3 or TRBV12-4 and J usage is TRBJ2-5; 7 positions match TRBD2. The trim removed 5 bases at V and 2 bases at J, leaving 2 bases unmatched. This CDR3 is built from 13 residues.

In DNA, the CDR3 is TGCGCCGGCATCTCGAAGGGGGTTGATACGCAGTATTTT. Its protein product is CAGISKGVDTQYF. The rearrangement links TRBV5-1 to TRBJ2-3; D might be TRBD1 (6 bases). The V gene's germline CDR1 is SGHRS and CDR2 YFSETQ. Trimming cost V 10 bases and J 6 bases, with 18 bases left between them. The CDR3 length is 13 residues.

This clone came up a few times. The chain has TRBV2 and TRBJ2-4; D ambiguous. CDR1 is SNHLY and CDR2 is FYNNEI in the germline V gene. V lost 11 bases and J 5 bases, leaving 13 bases between the germline ends. This CDR3 is built from 12 residues. In DNA, the CDR3 is TGTGCCGGTTTCGCAACAGAAAACATTCAGTACTTC. Protein product: CAGFATENIQYF.

The CDR3 sequence: CASFRETNSPLHF. CDR3 nucleotides: TGTGCCAGCTTCCGGGAGACAAATTCACCCCTCCACTTT. The chain combines TRBV6-4 with TRBJ1-6; unclear D gene. Trimming cost V 8 bases and J 7 bases, with 12 bases left between them. This CDR3 region has 13 residues. Germline V gives CDR1 MRHNA, CDR2 SNTAGT.

This clone was observed at least ten times. The chain employs TRBV6-5 and TRBJ1-1; D is uncertain. The CDR3 spans 13 residues. The V gene lost 2 bases and the J gene lost 5 bases, with 9 bases spanning the gap. CDR1 is MNHEY and CDR2 is SVGAGI in the germline V gene. The CDR3 nucleotides read TGTGCCAGCAGTTACCTAGACCGTACTGAAGCTTTCTTT. Encoded protein: CASSYLDRTEAFF.

This clone has at least ten counts. The V call is TRBV5-6, the J call TRBJ2-7; either TRBD1 or TRBD2 may fit D (5 bases each). The CDR3 spans 17 residues. V gave up 4 bases and J gave up 4 bases, with 24 bases separating them. Germline loops: CDR1 SGHDT, CDR2 YYEEEE. The CDR3 DNA reads TGTGCCAGCAGCACCCCCCCGGGACGGGGCGCTGGTTACGAGCAGTACTTC. Its translation is CASSTPPGRGAGYEQYF.

This clone was seen just once. At one boundary the junction diverges from the germline segment, which might be a read error. The chain couples TRBV5-1 to TRBJ2-6, with D unclear. The germline CDR1 and CDR2 sequences are SGHRS and YFSETQ. This CDR3 comprises 15 residues. The CDR3 bases are TGCGCCAGCATCTTGTATGGGTCTGGGGCCAACGTCCTGACTTTC. Translated: CASILYGSGANVLTF.

This clone was found many times. The rearrangement links TRBV5-4 to TRBJ2-1, with D perhaps matching TRBD1 or TRBD2 (5 bases each). CDR3 length: 15 amino acids. CDR1 SGHNT and CDR2 YYREEE come from the germline V gene (reference sequence). Trimming cost V 4 bases and J 5 bases, with 16 bases left between them. The CDR3 coding sequence is TGTGCCAGCAGCCTCGACTCGAGGGGTAACAATGAGCAGTTCTTC. Its translation is CASSLDSRGNNEQFF.

In this sample, this clone turned up a few times. Its ends do not fully match the called genes, so a read error is possible. This chain connects TRBV3-1 to TRBJ2-6, with 7 bases fitting TRBD1. The germline CDR1 and CDR2 sequences are LGHDT and YNNKEL (reference sequence). This CDR3 has 19 residues. CDR3 region: CASSQVTTGTGSGANILTF. The DNA for the CDR3 is TGTGCCAGCAGCCAAGTTACGACAGGGACGGGCTCTGGGGCCAACATCCTGACTTTC.

This clone was detected many times. The same CDR3 also results from other DNA sequences found in this sample. The genes are TRBV20-1 and TRBJ2-7; 8 bases line up with TRBD1. V trimming: 6 bases; J trimming: 4 bases; junction bases outside the gene matches: 5. CDR1 and CDR2 from the germline V gene are DFQATT and SNEGSKA (reference sequence). The CDR3 spans 12 residues. The CDR3 DNA sequence: TGCAGTGCGCGGACAGGGTCGTACGAGCAGTACTTC. Amino acids: CSARTGSYEQYF.

The sample holds a few counts of this clone. This chain joins TRBV6-2 or TRBV6-3 and TRBJ2-3, with 9 nucleotides matching TRBD2. V was clipped by 7 bases and J by 0 bases; unmatched bases: 11. Germline V CDR1 and CDR2: MNHEY, SVGEGT. The length of the CDR3 is 17 residues. CDR3 in amino acids: CASIQCTSGPSTDTQYF. The CDR3 bases are TGTGCCAGCATCCAATGTACTAGCGGGCCCAGCACAGATACGCAGTATTTT.